This T cell receptor (beta chain) is drawn from a study of T-cell memory formation after mild COVID-19. MiXCR, run by TCRdb on the 5' RACE reads, gives a single entry per CDR3 protein. This table has hundreds of thousands of distinct CDR3 sequences, around 20% appearing once. The CDR3 consists of 14 residues. V was trimmed by 5 bases and J by 1 base, leaving 12 bases between them. Germline V gene sequence: CDR1 DFQATT, CDR2 SNEGSKA (reference sequence). Sequenced: PBMCs or a T cell subset sorted from them (not recorded which). The clonotype was recovered from an adult woman who had mild COVID-19 (a few samples of this study predate the infection). Cell type and time point are not known. V gene TRBV20-1 combines with J gene TRBJ1-5; D might be TRBD1 (6 bases). The CDR3 here is CSAADGGSNQPQHF. The DNA for the CDR3 is TGCAGTGCTGCCGACGGGGGCAGCAATCAGCCCCAGCATTTT.